The clone carrying this TCR beta chain has a count of ten or more. Its antigen remains unknown. Trimming at V came to 4 bases and at J to 2 bases, leaving 6 bases not matched to a gene. Germline V gene data show CDR1 as SGHRS and CDR2 as YFSETQ. The CDR3 covers 15 residues. The data are from a study of molecular identifiers for immune sequencing clone quantification. Study-wide background: Replicate experiments took RNA from around 18,000 or 91,000 naive CD8 cells, divided it five ways and sequenced four. Findings and limits, study-wide: Investigators reportedly could detect spiked Jurkat TCR RNA from one cell among approximately 930,000 naive cells.

TCRdb independently ran MiXCR on the PCR reads; one entry per CDR3 protein. Found here are 550,000 to 750,000 distinct CDR3 sequences, around 20% of them singletons; the top ten hold 0.75% to 0.95%. The specimen sequenced was naive CD8+ T cells from blood, with Jurkat cell RNA spiked in. Subset specified: FACS-sorted CD8+CD4-CCR7+CD45RA+ naive T cells. This sequence was found in a human donor in good health. Some libraries in this study had Jurkat cell RNA spiked in. The rearrangement uses TRBV5-1 and TRBJ2-3, with 8 bases identical to TRBD2. The DNA for the CDR3 is TGCGCCAGCAGCGGCGGGACTAGAACCACAGATACGCAGTATTTT. Protein: CASSGGTRTTDTQYF.